The 29 T cell receptor beta chains presented below share a single source sample, sequenced in a study of blood T cell repertoires in COVID-19. Profiled with immunoSEQ multiplex PCR; TCRdb holds only in-frame clones, not every one. Of approximately 60,000 clones in the sample, more than 60% were seen once. The specimen was peripheral blood. Source of these receptors: a man in his fifties or sixties with acute or convalescent COVID-19.

Here the CDR3 reads CASSLGRTANTGELFF. DNA of the CDR3: TGCGCCAGCAGCTTGGGAAGAACAGCAAACACCGGGGAGCTGTTTTTT. The chain joins TRBV5-1 to TRBJ2-2, with D uncertain. CDR1 is SGHRS and CDR2 is YFSETQ in the germline V gene. Deletions cut 0 bases from V and 2 bases from J, with 11 bases between. The length of the CDR3 is 16 residues. Complete variable domain (other parts from reference TRBV5-1 and TRBJ2-2): KAGVTQTPRYLIKTRGQQVTLSCSPISGHRSVSWYQQTPGQGLQFLFEYFSETQRNKGNFPGRFSGRQFSNSRSEMNVSTLELGDSALYLCASSLGRTANTGELFFGEGSRLTVL.

The J gene is TRBJ2-7, the V gene TRBV6-1; D perhaps matches TRBD2 (6 bases). This CDR3 has 15 amino acids. V lost 3 bases and J 7 bases, leaving 19 bases between the germline ends. CDR1 is MNHNS, CDR2 SASEGT, per germline. The CDR3 DNA is TGTGCCAGCAGTGATTTTTCCAGGGCTCGGGGGGAGCAGTACTTC. This gives the protein CASSDFSRARGEQYF.

V and J are TRBV11-2 and TRBJ2-7; TRBD1 is a possible D gene (6 bases). CDR3 size: 13 residues. The V end lost 1 base, the J end lost 7 bases, and 11 bases lay between the germline ends. CDR1 is SGHAT, CDR2 FQNNGV, per germline. The CDR3 nucleotides are TGTGCCAGCAGCTTAGTGGGGGCGAGGGAGCAGTACTTC. It yields the protein CASSLVGAREQYF.

The chain is built from TRBV9 and TRBJ2-2; 9 nucleotides line up with TRBD1. In germline, CDR1 is SGDLS, CDR2 YYNGEE. V dropped 2 bases and J dropped 5; count of bases not matched to a gene: 7. CDR3 length: 16 amino acids. The CDR3 loop is CASSVYGTGPTGELFF. The CDR3 coding sequence is TGTGCCAGCAGCGTGTACGGGACAGGGCCTACCGGGGAGCTGTTTTTT.

The J gene is TRBJ1-2, the V gene TRBV12-3 or TRBV12-4; possibly TRBD1 for D (6 bases). The CDR3 covers 11 residues. The V end lost 6 bases, the J end lost 5 bases, and 7 bases lay between the germline ends. CDR3 loop: CASRGQYGYTF. In nucleotides, the CDR3 is TGTGCCAGCAGGGGACAATATGGCTACACCTTC.

V and J are TRBV5-5 and TRBJ2-2, with TRBD2 identical over 9 bases. The CDR3 length is 15 residues. With V trimmed by 4 bases and J by 5 bases, 6 bases remained unmatched. Germline lookup yields CDR1 SGHKS and CDR2 YYEKEE (reference sequence). This CDR3 is CASSRTSATTGELFF. The CDR3 DNA reads as TGTGCCAGCAGCCGGACTAGCGCGACTACCGGGGAGCTGTTTTTT.

This clone was observed a handful of times. The V and J genes are TRBV13 and TRBJ1-3; TRBD1 might be the D (5 bases). CDR1 and CDR2 from the germline V gene are PRHDT and FYEKMQ (reference sequence). The CDR3 contains 14 residues. The V end was cut by 0 bases, the J end by 5 bases, with 8 bases between. CDR3 in amino acids: CASSLGRQRNTIYF. The CDR3 DNA reads as TGTGCCAGCAGCTTAGGCCGACAGCGAAACACCATATATTTT.

The rearrangement joins TRBV25-1 to TRBJ2-1, with D maybe TRBD2 (5 bases). V lost 7 bases and J lost 7, with 20 bases in between. The CDR3 length is 15 residues. The V gene's germline CDR1 is MGHDK and CDR2 SYGVNS. The CDR3 sequence: CASNPGGHRGNEQFF. The CDR3, as DNA: TGTGCCAGCAACCCAGGAGGCCATCGAGGGAATGAGCAGTTCTTC.

The chain links TRBV24-1 to TRBJ2-2; D is unresolved. The CDR3 is 13 amino acids. Germline V gene lookup returns CDR1 KGHDR and CDR2 SFDVKD. The V end lost 4 bases, the J end lost 6 bases, and 8 bases lay between the germline ends. CDR3 loop: CATSEGIPGELFF. In DNA form, the CDR3 reads TGTGCCACCAGTGAGGGCATTCCCGGGGAGCTGTTTTTT.

The chain combines TRBV7-9 with TRBJ1-5; 9 nucleotides agree with TRBD1. V lost 0 bases to trimming and J lost 3 bases; unmatched junction nucleotides: 6. The CDR3 covers 17 residues. Germline CDR1 and CDR2: SEHNR and FQNEAQ (reference sequence). CDR3 nucleotides: TGTGCCAGCAGCTTAGCGGGGACAGGGAGTTCCAATCAGCCCCAGCATTTT. This translates into CASSLAGTGSSNQPQHF.

The chain has TRBV5-5 and TRBJ1-2; 9 positions match TRBD1. CDR3 length equals 16 residues. The V gene's germline CDR1 is SGHKS and CDR2 YYEKEE (reference sequence). J gave up 5 bases and V 4 bases, and 12 bases lay outside the gene matches. DNA of the CDR3: TGTGCCAGCAGCGCCGCCCGGCCCGGGACAGGGTATGGCTACACCTTC. Translation: CASSAARPGTGYGYTF.

This clone was detected a few times. The chain employs TRBV5-8 and TRBJ1-5; 7 nucleotides align to TRBD1. This CDR3 has 15 amino acids. J gave up 4 bases and V 1 base, and 5 bases lay outside the gene matches. Germline V lookup: CDR1 SGHTS, CDR2 YDEGEE. The CDR3 loop reads CASSLLTGANQPQHF. The CDR3, as DNA: TGTGCCAGCAGCTTGCTCACAGGGGCTAATCAGCCCCAGCATTTT.

The gene calls are TRBV15 and TRBJ1-4, with TRBD1 matching 9 bases. The CDR3 has 15 residues. Trimming took 4 bases from V and 7 from J; bases not matched to a gene: 7. The germline V gene has CDR1 LNHNV and CDR2 YYDKDF (reference sequence). The CDR3 DNA is TGTGCCACCAGCACTTTGGACAGGGGTGGTGAAAAACTGTTTTTT. Translating gives CATSTLDRGGEKLFF.

The chain carries TRBV24-1 and TRBJ2-1; no clear D. The CDR3 loop spans 16 amino acids. Looked up from germline, CDR1 is KGHDR and CDR2 is SFDVKD. The V end was cut by 3 bases, the J end by 0 bases, with 11 bases between. CDR3 amino acids: CATSDLELSSYNEQFF. CDR3 DNA: TGTGCCACCAGTGATCTCGAATTGAGCTCCTACAATGAGCAGTTCTTC.

The gene calls are TRBV28 and TRBJ2-7; TRBD2 matches at 7 bases. The germline V gene encodes CDR1 MDHEN and CDR2 SYDVKM. This CDR3 is built from 14 residues. V was clipped by 4 bases and J by 6 bases; unmatched bases: 9. The CDR3 loop is CASSSFGGRSEQYF. The CDR3 bases are TGTGCCAGCAGTTCCTTCGGGGGGAGAAGCGAGCAGTACTTC.

The sample holds one count of this clone. This chain uses TRBV9 with TRBJ2-3; 7 nucleotides match TRBD1. CDR1 and CDR2 (germline): SGDLS, YYNGEE. CDR3 size: 15 residues. The J segment lost 2 bases and the V segment lost 2 bases, leaving 5 bases of the junction unmatched. CDR3 DNA sequence: TGTGCCAGCAGCGTTAGGGGGCGCTCCACAGATACGCAGTATTTT. This encodes CASSVRGRSTDTQYF.

The V gene is TRBV2, the J gene TRBJ1-5, with D perhaps TRBD1 (6 bases). The CDR3 has 14 residues. Trimming cost V 6 bases and J 3 bases, with 12 bases left between them. Germline values: CDR1 SNHLY, CDR2 FYNNEI. This chain's CDR3 is CASRIGQNNQPQHF. The CDR3 coding sequence is TGTGCCAGCAGGATAGGACAGAACAATCAGCCCCAGCATTTT.

This chain joins TRBV5-1 and TRBJ1-5; 12 positions agree with TRBD1. V trimming: 4 bases; J trimming: 2 bases; junction bases outside the gene matches: 7. CDR3 length: 17 amino acids. The germline V gene has CDR1 SGHRS and CDR2 YFSETQ. This chain's CDR3 is CASSPGQGAGGNQPQHF. The CDR3 DNA reads as TGCGCCAGCAGCCCGGGACAGGGGGCGGGTGGCAATCAGCCCCAGCATTTT.

The rearrangement links TRBV5-1 to TRBJ2-7; 12 positions agree with TRBD2. V gave up 3 bases and J gave up 6 bases; unmatched junction bases: 4. The length of the CDR3 is 14 residues. The germline CDR1 and CDR2 sequences are SGHRS and YFSETQ. The CDR3 region has the DNA TGCGCCAGCAGCTACCGGACTAGCGGGATCGAGCAGTACTTC. It specifies CASSYRTSGIEQYF.

The rearrangement links TRBV5-5 to TRBJ2-7; TRBD1 is a possible D gene (6 bases). Trimming removed 0 bases at V and 6 bases at J, with 13 bases between. The germline CDR1 and CDR2 sequences are SGHKS and YYEKEE (reference sequence). CDR3 size: 14 residues. CDR3 sequence reads: CASSLVTDSSEQYF. DNA for the CDR3: TGTGCCAGCAGCTTGGTAACGGACAGTTCCGAGCAGTACTTC.

This clone was detected only once. The V gene is TRBV27, the J gene TRBJ2-3; TRBD2 matches at 7 bases. The CDR3 covers 16 residues. V trimming: 3 bases; J trimming: 2 bases; junction bases outside the gene matches: 8. Germline loops: CDR1 MNHEY, CDR2 SMNVEV (reference sequence). In nucleotides, the CDR3 is TGTGCCAGCAGTTTCGGCTCTAGCGGACTCACAGATACGCAGTATTTT. Amino acid sequence: CASSFGSSGLTDTQYF.

This sequence joins TRBV18 and TRBJ1-1; weak D call: TRBD1 (5 bases). The V and J ends lost 0 bases and 4 bases respectively, with 18 bases between them. This CDR3 contains 17 residues. Germline V gene lookup returns CDR1 KGHSH and CDR2 LQKENI. CDR3 nucleotide sequence: TGTGCCAGCTCACCACCCTGGGCAGGGACTTTGAGCACTGAAGCTTTCTTT. This sequence encodes CASSPPWAGTLSTEAFF.

The chain links TRBV18 to TRBJ2-7, with D possibly matching TRBD1 (6 bases). The CDR3 totals 15 residues. Germline V gene data show CDR1 as KGHSH and CDR2 as LQKENI. Trimming removed 2 bases from V and 3 bases from J, with 14 bases in between. Written as DNA, the CDR3 is TGTGCCAGCTCACCATTGCCAGGGGTAAGCTACGAGCAGTACTTC. It yields the protein CASSPLPGVSYEQYF.

The rearrangement links TRBV18 to TRBJ1-4; D may be TRBD1 (5 bases). V was shortened by 2 bases and J by 7 bases, with 14 bases between the two germline ends. The CDR3 has 15 amino acids. CDR1 and CDR2 from the germline V gene are KGHSH and LQKENI. The CDR3 DNA sequence: TGTGCCAGCTCACCATCTGCAGGGTTGATTGAAAAACTGTTTTTT. This sequence encodes CASSPSAGLIEKLFF. Together with reference TRBV18 and TRBJ1-4, the CDR3 gives the full variable domain: NAGVMQNPRHLVRRRGQEARLRCSPMKGHSHVYWYRQLPEEGLKFMVYLQKENIIDESGMPKERFSAEFPKEGPSILRIQQVVRGDSAAYFCASSPSAGLIEKLFFGSGTQLSVL.

The V gene is TRBV19, the J gene TRBJ2-1; D is unclear. The CDR3 covers 14 residues. Germline-derived CDR1 and CDR2 are LNHDA and SQIVND (reference sequence). V lost 3 bases and J lost 3, with 9 bases in between. The chain's CDR3 is CASSIQGGYNEQFF. The CDR3 DNA follows: TGTGCCAGTAGTATCCAAGGCGGCTACAATGAGCAGTTCTTC.

Ten or more counts support this clone. The chain joins TRBV29-1 to TRBJ2-7; 8 bases map to TRBD1. The germline gives CDR1 SQVTM, CDR2 ANQGSEA. The CDR3 is 15 residues long. The V and J ends lost 1 base and 1 base, in that order; junction bases with no gene match: 6. CDR3 DNA: TGCAGCGTTGAAGGGGGTGACAGGGGATCCTACGAGCAGTACTTC. Encoded protein: CSVEGGDRGSYEQYF.

This clone was counted between two and nine times. The rearrangement joins TRBV11-2 to TRBJ1-5; 7 bases match TRBD1. Germline V lookup: CDR1 SGHAT, CDR2 FQNNGV. V lost 5 bases to trimming and J lost 11 bases; unmatched junction nucleotides: 18. CDR3 length: 16 residues. CDR3 residues: CASSRKGQTDVGAQHF. The CDR3 DNA reads TGTGCCAGCAGCCGAAAGGGACAGACCGACGTAGGAGCCCAGCATTTT.

The rearrangement links TRBV29-1 to TRBJ1-1; 9 nucleotides match TRBD1. The CDR3 loop spans 13 amino acids. Germline V lookup: CDR1 SQVTM, CDR2 ANQGSEA. V lost 7 bases to trimming and J lost 3 bases; unmatched junction nucleotides: 6. CDR3 region: CSAGQGWDTEAFF. The CDR3 DNA is TGCAGCGCTGGACAGGGGTGGGACACTGAAGCTTTCTTT.

The chain links TRBV2 to TRBJ2-3; no clear D. This CDR3 region has 15 residues. V was pared by 3 bases and J by 4 bases, with 14 bases between. Germline V lookup: CDR1 SNHLY, CDR2 FYNNEI. CDR3 in amino acids: CASSELDSSADTQYF. DNA for the CDR3: TGTGCCAGCAGTGAGTTAGATAGTTCCGCAGATACGCAGTATTTT.